This TCR beta chain appears in the sequencing data of a study of T cell responses to AZD1222 COVID-19 vaccine (dated by TCRdb to about 2021). Regarding the complete study: TCR sequencing was performed for fewer than 250 trial participants, of whom around 210 were given two doses of AZD1222 and about 25 were given two doses of MenACWY control vaccine. Trial participants were enrolled by age into 18-55, 56-69 and 70-plus year subgroups, with roughly 150, 30 and 60 TCR-sequenced participants respectively.

The CDR3 regions of human TCRbeta chains were analyzed by immunosequencing. The original pipeline was this. TCRs in the repertoires were compared against a reference library of SARS-CoV-2-specific TCRs that had been generated with the MIRA antigen-specificity platform. Breadth meant the fraction of unique TCRs that were SARS-CoV-2-associated, whereas depth meant the fraction of total T cells that were SARS-CoV-2-associated. Each spike-specific TCR was assigned to its reactive spike region and to a CD4 or CD8 class using the MIRA data. Log10-transformed breadth and depth values were compared by one-way ANOVA with Sidak's multiple comparisons tests. The table was pulled from immuneACCESS by TCRdb, which kept in-frame rearrangements only. Such tables lose some clones; where checked, under half of the loss comes from unresolved V genes, and the rest has no known cause. V, J and clone size derive from that table, while D and trimming were established from the DNA sequence. Recorded for this sample are tens of thousands of clones; 70% to 90% of them occurred a single time. About 12% of the sample is held by the ten biggest clonotypes.

A note on this clone: What this receptor recognizes is not known. No qualities accompany the bases; no much larger clone lies one base away.

The label giving this sample's time point can be read as: about 28 days (+/-7) after the second vaccine dose. Because spike-specific TCR depth and breadth did not differ between the two schedules, AZD1222 recipients who got a second dose at roughly 4 weeks were pooled with those who got a second dose at roughly 12 weeks. Samples from vaccinated people were obtained from the UK trials COV001 and COV002, which included a single-blind randomized controlled phase 2/3 trial of AZD1222 (ChAdOx1 nCoV-19) in healthy adults. Trial participant PBMC samples were collected at day 0 and day 28 after the second dose for TCRbeta chain sequencing. The full study reports these points: After two AZD1222 doses, both the breadth and the depth of spike-specific TCRs were significantly higher than at day 0 and than in MenACWY recipients. Epitopes outside the regions mutated in the B.1.351 and B.1.1.7 variants were reportedly recognized by nearly half of the unique spike-specific TCRs. Conclusions about previously exposed vaccinees are limited because only six or seven AZD1222 recipients were SARS-CoV-2 seropositive at baseline. The 56-69-year group was small, and its depth increase did not reach significance, likely because of low power. The vaccine-associated CD4 TCRs covered the entire spike protein, and the dominant responses fell in regions 160-218 and 743-854. Most participants were white British and females outnumbered males, and the authors suggested that clonal diversity may have been underestimated. Because no samples from the day 14 peak response were available, repertoires could be characterized only after the peak T cell response.

The trim is 3 bases for V and 12 bases for J, with a gap of 18 bases between the germline ends. Its CDR3 holds 13 amino acids, cysteine through phenylalanine. Only CDR3 DNA remains: 39 bases, in frame from the first base. CDR1 and CDR2 are drawn from the germline V gene (reference sequence): DFQATT, SNEGSKA. The starting material was peripheral blood, obtained 28 days after the second AZD1222 dose. This TCR was sampled from an adult who received the AZD1222 COVID-19 vaccine. The rearrangement joined TRBV20-1 to TRBJ2-1; a weak D assignment points to TRBD2 (7 bases agree). The sequenced DNA is TGCAGTGCTAGTGGCCTAGCGGAGGGGGGGCAGTTCTTC. The translation is CSASGLAEGGQFF.